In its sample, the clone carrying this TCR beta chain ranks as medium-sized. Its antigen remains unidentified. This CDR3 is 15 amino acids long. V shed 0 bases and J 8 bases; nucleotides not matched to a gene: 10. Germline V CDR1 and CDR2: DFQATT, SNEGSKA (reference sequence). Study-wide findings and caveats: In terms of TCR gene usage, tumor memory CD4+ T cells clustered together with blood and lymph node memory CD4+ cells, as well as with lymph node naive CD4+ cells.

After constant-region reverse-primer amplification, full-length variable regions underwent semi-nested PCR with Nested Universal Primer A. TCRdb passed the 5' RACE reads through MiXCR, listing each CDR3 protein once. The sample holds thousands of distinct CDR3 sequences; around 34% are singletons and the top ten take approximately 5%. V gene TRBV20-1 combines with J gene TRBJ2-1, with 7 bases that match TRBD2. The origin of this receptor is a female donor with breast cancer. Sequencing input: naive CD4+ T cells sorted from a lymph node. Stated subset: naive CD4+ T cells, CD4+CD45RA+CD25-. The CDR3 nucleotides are TGCAGTGCTAGAGAGTGGGGGAGGGAAGATGATGAGCAGTTCTTC. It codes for CSAREWGREDDEQFF.